Reported below is one T cell receptor beta chain. The target antigen is unknown. Here immunoSEQ multiplex PCR was the method, and the copy in TCRdb shows in-frame clones only, minus some. This sample has about 99,000 clones, with about nine tenths found just once. The data stem from a study of T cell responses to AZD1222 COVID-19 vaccine. Study findings and constraints: Donors skewed white British and female; clonal diversity was possibly underestimated.

This CDR3 spans 14 amino acids. CDR1 is SQVTM and CDR2 is ANQGSEA in the germline V gene. The clonotype comes from an adult in good health. Source: peripheral blood, taken on day 0 of AZD1222 vaccination. This chain joins TRBV29-1 and TRBJ2-7, with 8 bases that match TRBD1. CDR3 amino acids: CRSPGQGGSYEQYF. DNA for the CDR3: TGCAGGAGTCCTGGACAGGGTGGGTCCTACGAGCAGTACTTC.